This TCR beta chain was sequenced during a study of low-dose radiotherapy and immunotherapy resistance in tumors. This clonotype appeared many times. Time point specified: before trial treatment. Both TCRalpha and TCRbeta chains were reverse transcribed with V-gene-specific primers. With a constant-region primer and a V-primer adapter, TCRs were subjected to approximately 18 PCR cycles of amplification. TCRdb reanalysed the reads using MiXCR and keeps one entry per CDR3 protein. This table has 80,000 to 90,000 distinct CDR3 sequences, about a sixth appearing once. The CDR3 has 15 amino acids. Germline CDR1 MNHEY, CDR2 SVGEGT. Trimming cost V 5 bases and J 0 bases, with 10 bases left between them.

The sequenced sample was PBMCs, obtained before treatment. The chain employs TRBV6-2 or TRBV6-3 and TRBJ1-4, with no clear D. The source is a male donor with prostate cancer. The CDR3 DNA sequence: TGTGCCAGCAGTGCCGGACGGGCAACTAATGAAAAACTGTTTTTT. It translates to CASSAGRATNEKLFF.